The entry below describes one T cell receptor (beta chain). The source of the sample is a study of CD8 T cells in Susac syndrome. Sequencing of TCR beta was performed on blood CD8+ T cells and on blood CD4+ T cells. FACS was used to enrich TEMRA cells, whereas the CD8+ and CD4+ T cells were obtained by negative isolation. Germline values: CDR1 LGHNA, CDR2 YSLEER. V was clipped by 0 bases and J by 6 bases; unmatched bases: 13. CDR3 length equals 18 residues. RNA amounts of about 0.5 to 1 ug underwent reverse transcription with random hexamers. TCRdb re-called the immunoSEQ multiplex PCR reads with MiXCR, one entry per CDR3 protein. The sample lists hundreds of thousands of distinct CDR3 sequences, over 75% occurring once.

The source of this sequence is a human donor with multiple sclerosis. The sample taken for sequencing was CD8+ T cells from PBMCs. The genes are TRBV4-3 and TRBJ2-3; 9 bases are shared with TRBD2. The CDR3 protein is CASSQEGLGGRDGDTQYF. CDR3 coding DNA: TGCGCCAGCAGCCAAGAGGGCCTCGGCGGGAGGGATGGGGATACGCAGTATTTT.